The present entry profiles one T cell receptor beta chain with its context. Its antigen is still unknown. This sample was taken from a study of T cell responses to AZD1222 COVID-19 vaccine. About the research overall: Second-dose intervals of approximately 4 or approximately 12 weeks were pooled.

The germline V gene encodes CDR1 MNHEY and CDR2 SVGEGT. The CDR3 sequence is 13 residues long. Trimming removed 6 bases from V and 2 bases from J, with 10 bases in between. Study outcomes and limitations: Distributed over spike, vaccine-associated CD4 TCRs predominated at 160-218 and 743-854. Sampling that yielded the repertoires occurred only after the peak T cell response.

Data came from immunoSEQ multiplex PCR; TCRdb stores just in-frame clones and leaves some out. The data contain more than 95,000 clones, over 90% of them singletons. The chain uses TRBV6-2 or TRBV6-3 and TRBJ1-2; D ambiguous. Specimen: peripheral blood, collected on day 0 of AZD1222 vaccination. This receptor was obtained from an adult in good health. CDR3 DNA sequence: TGTGCCAGCAGCTTCGACCAAAACTATGGCTACACCTTC. Its protein is CASSFDQNYGYTF.